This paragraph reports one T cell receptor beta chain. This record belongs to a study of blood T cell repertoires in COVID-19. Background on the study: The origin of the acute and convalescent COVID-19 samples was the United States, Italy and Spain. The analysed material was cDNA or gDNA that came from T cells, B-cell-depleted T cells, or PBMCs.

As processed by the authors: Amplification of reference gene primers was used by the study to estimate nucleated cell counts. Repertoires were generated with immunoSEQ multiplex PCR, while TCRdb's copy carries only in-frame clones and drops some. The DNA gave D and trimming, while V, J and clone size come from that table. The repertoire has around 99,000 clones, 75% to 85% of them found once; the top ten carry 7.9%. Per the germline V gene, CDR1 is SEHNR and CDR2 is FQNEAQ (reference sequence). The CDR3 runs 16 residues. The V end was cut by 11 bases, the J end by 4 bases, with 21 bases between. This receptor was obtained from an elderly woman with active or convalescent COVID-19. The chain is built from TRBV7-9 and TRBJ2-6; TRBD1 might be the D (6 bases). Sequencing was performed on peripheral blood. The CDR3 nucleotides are TGTGCCGCGATAGGGGGTACGGGATCCGGGGCCAACGTCCTGACTTTC. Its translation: CAAIGGTGSGANVLTF.